This TCR beta chain was identified during a study of blood T cell repertoires in COVID-19. Turning to the study itself: The United States, Italy and Spain provided the acute and convalescent COVID-19 samples.

Here immunoSEQ multiplex PCR was the method, and the copy in TCRdb shows in-frame clones only, minus some. The sample has about 260,000 clones, over 75% seen once. The germline gives CDR1 MNHEY, CDR2 SVGAGI. Germline trimming cut 8 bases from V and 5 bases from J; bases unmatched to any gene: 9. The CDR3 runs to 14 residues. This chain uses TRBV6-5 with TRBJ2-1, with TRBD2 matching 7 bases. The TCR was taken from a human donor in a cohort sampled during active COVID-19. The sample taken for sequencing was peripheral blood. CDR3 sequence (DNA): TGTGCCAGCTCCGCCTGGGGGGGGGACAATGAGCAGTTCTTC. Translated, it gives CASSAWGGDNEQFF.